These 30 T cell receptor beta chains were sequenced from one sample in a study of CD8+CD57+ T cells in acquired aplastic anemia. Only patients with CD8+CD57+ cell expansion on flow cytometry were chosen for sequencing. CDR3 and TCR beta VDJ profiling relied on a genomic DNA template. TCRdb independently ran MiXCR on the reads; one entry per CDR3 protein. The sample records under 200,000 distinct CDR3 sequences, about half being singletons. Sequenced: sorted CD4+, CD8+, or CD8+CD57+ T cells (not recorded which) from PBMCs. The receptors stem from a human donor with aplastic anemia.

About this clonotype itself: No conserved phenylalanine or tryptophan ends this CDR3, so it is likely a read error. No DNA is shown, since the ends of the CDR3 on it are uncertain; the CDR3 is the one TCRdb lists. V usage is TRBV4-1 and J usage is TRBJ2-5. In germline, CDR1 is MGHRA, CDR2 YSYEKL. With termini counted, the CDR3 has 11 amino acids. CDR3 in amino acids: CASSQVGGSYS.

This clonotype was observed at least ten times. V and J are TRBV5-4 and TRBJ2-3, with D perhaps TRBD1 (7 bases). Deletions cut 1 base from V and 6 bases from J, with 18 bases between. Per the germline V gene, CDR1 is SGHNT and CDR2 is YYREEE (reference sequence). The length of the CDR3 is 16 residues. The CDR3 bases are TGTGCCAGCAGCTTGACGACAGGGACTCTAGTTGATACGCAGTATTTT. Protein sequence: CASSLTTGTLVDTQYF.

This clonotype has only a few counts. The chain has TRBV2 and TRBJ1-1; 8 bases match TRBD1. Unmatched junction bases numbered 9, after V lost 6 bases and J lost 3 bases. Per the germline V gene, CDR1 is SNHLY and CDR2 is FYNNEI. This CDR3 spans 15 amino acids. DNA of the CDR3: TGTGCCAGCAGGGAAACCCGACAGGGGTACACTGAAGCTTTCTTT. This encodes CASRETRQGYTEAFF. Full variable domain (remainder filled in from reference TRBV2 and TRBJ1-1): EPEVTQTPSHQVTQMGQEVILRCVPISNHLYFYWYRQILGQKVEFLVSFYNNEISEKSEIFDDQFSVERPDGSNFTLKIRSTKLEDSAMYFCASRETRQGYTEAFFGQGTRLTVV.

The chain joins TRBV20-1 to TRBJ1-2; TRBD1 might be the D (5 bases). Germline V lookup: CDR1 DFQATT, CDR2 SNEGSKA (reference sequence). V gave up 1 base and J gave up 3 bases, with 6 bases separating them. The CDR3 spans 12 residues. CDR3 DNA: TGCAGTGCTAGAGCGACAGACTATGGCTACACCTTC. Translation: CSARATDYGYTF.

The sample holds many counts of this clonotype. This chain uses TRBV20-1 with TRBJ2-2; 7 bases fit TRBD1. The CDR3 consists of 14 residues. V shed 3 bases and J 5 bases; nucleotides not matched to a gene: 6. Per germline, CDR1 DFQATT and CDR2 SNEGSKA (reference sequence). The CDR3 DNA is TGCAGTGCTAGTACAGGGGAAGGAACCGGGGAGCTGTTTTTT. Translation gives CSASTGEGTGELFF.

V usage is TRBV2 and J usage is TRBJ1-2; D call uncertain. The CDR3 length is 12 residues. Trimming stripped 6 bases from V and 12 bases from J, with 17 bases between. The germline CDR1 and CDR2 sequences are SNHLY and FYNNEI. Written as DNA, the CDR3 is TGTGCCAGCAGCTCCGGGAACTCTGGAAACACCTTC. It translates to CASSSGNSGNTF.

This clonotype occurred a few times. The chain joins TRBV6-1 to TRBJ1-3; no definite D call. Germline loops: CDR1 MNHNS, CDR2 SASEGT. The CDR3 runs 16 residues. Trimming shortened V by 6 bases and J by 0 bases, and 15 bases separated the two germline ends. CDR3 in amino acids: CASSRILPNSGNTIYF. The CDR3 DNA sequence: TGTGCCAGCAGCAGGATCCTCCCGAACTCTGGAAACACCATATATTTT.

The sample holds many counts of this clonotype. The chain uses TRBV4-1 and TRBJ1-1; D is ambiguous. CDR3 length equals 15 residues. The germline V gene has CDR1 MGHRA and CDR2 YSYEKL. V lost 0 bases and J lost 1, with 9 bases in between. CDR3 in amino acids: CASSQDDIRNTEAFF. The DNA for the CDR3 is TGCGCCAGCAGCCAAGATGACATAAGGAACACTGAAGCTTTCTTT.

This clonotype has at least ten counts. V gene TRBV19 combines with J gene TRBJ1-5; unclear D gene. The CDR3 sequence is 14 residues long. The V gene's germline CDR1 is LNHDA and CDR2 SQIVND (reference sequence). V lost 4 bases to trimming and J lost 7 bases, with 14 bases between them. The CDR3 sequence: CASSTGPIGQPQHF. CDR3 nucleotide sequence: TGTGCCAGTAGTACCGGTCCGATCGGGCAGCCCCAGCATTTT.

CDR3 bases: TGCAGCGTTGAGGGGCTTACTGATACGCAGTATTTT. Its translation is CSVEGLTDTQYF. The V gene is TRBV29-1, the J gene TRBJ2-3, with D possibly matching TRBD1 (5 bases). V dropped 3 bases and J dropped 6 bases, with 10 bases sitting between them. The CDR3 loop spans 12 amino acids. The germline V gene has CDR1 SQVTM and CDR2 ANQGSEA.

This clonotype was observed many times. This chain links TRBV2 with TRBJ1-5; the D is unclear. V was cut by 5 bases and J by 2 bases, with 7 bases left in between. CDR3 size: 13 residues. The V gene's germline CDR1 is SNHLY and CDR2 FYNNEI. The DNA for the CDR3 is TGTGCCAGCAGTTTGGTGGGCAATCAGCCCCAGCATTTT. Translation: CASSLVGNQPQHF.

Ten or more counts support this clonotype. The V call is TRBV11-1, the J call TRBJ2-5, with D tentatively TRBD1 or TRBD2 (5 bases each). The CDR3 contains 13 residues. V lost 2 bases and J 5 bases, leaving 9 bases between the germline ends. CDR1 and CDR2 (germline): SGHAT, FQDESV (reference sequence). CDR3: CASSLWGKETQYF. CDR3 DNA: TGTGCCAGCAGCTTATGGGGGAAGGAGACCCAGTACTTC.

This clonotype was counted at least ten times. The V and J genes are TRBV24-1 and TRBJ1-1; D not resolved. In germline, CDR1 is KGHDR, CDR2 SFDVKD. The CDR3 totals 13 residues. V was shortened by 1 base and J by 11 bases, with 13 bases between the two germline ends. The DNA for the CDR3 is TGTGCCACCAGTGATTTTTCGGGGAAGGATGCTTTCTTT. This codes for CATSDFSGKDAFF.

This clonotype was counted only a few times. This may stem from a read error, because a much larger clone lies one nucleotide away. The V and J genes are TRBV14 and TRBJ2-7, with D perhaps matching TRBD1 or TRBD2 (5 bases each). The CDR3 consists of 13 residues. CDR1 and CDR2 from the germline V gene are SGHDN and FVKESK. DNA of the CDR3: TGTGCCCGCAGCCAAGTCGGGGCGCGCGAGCAGTACTTC. Protein sequence: CARSQVGAREQYF.

The rearrangement joins TRBV27 to TRBJ2-3; D may be TRBD2 (6 bases). V gave up 4 bases and J gave up 3 bases, with 20 bases separating them. The CDR3 is 17 amino acids. Germline-derived CDR1 and CDR2 are MNHEY and SMNVEV (reference sequence). The chain's CDR3 is CASSYLARGGGTDTQYF. The CDR3 DNA reads as TGTGCCAGCAGTTATCTGGCGCGGGGAGGAGGAACAGATACGCAGTATTTT.

By sample share, this clonotype is medium-sized. The rearrangement joins TRBV15 to TRBJ1-2; TRBD1 is a possible D gene (6 bases). The germline CDR1 and CDR2 sequences are LNHNV and YYDKDF (reference sequence). Trimming took off 2 bases at V and 2 bases at J, with 9 bases between the two ends. This CDR3 is 14 amino acids long. The CDR3 spells CATSRRGQNYGYTF. The CDR3 nucleotides are TGTGCCACCAGCAGACGCGGACAGAACTATGGCTACACCTTC.

This chain connects TRBV2 to TRBJ2-7; D uncertain. The germline V gene has CDR1 SNHLY and CDR2 FYNNEI. Trimming shortened V by 8 bases and J by 7 bases, and 12 bases separated the two germline ends. The CDR3 runs to 11 residues. DNA of the CDR3: TGTGCCAGCGTATACCGTCAAGAGCAGTACTTC. Protein product: CASVYRQEQYF.

This clonotype was seen ten or more times. This rearrangement joins TRBV4-3 to TRBJ1-2; D may be TRBD1 (5 bases). The CDR3 covers 14 residues. V was pared by 0 bases and J by 4 bases, with 9 bases between. The germline V gene has CDR1 LGHNA and CDR2 YSLEER. The CDR3 DNA sequence: TGCGCCAGCAGCCAAGATAGGGGAGGCTATGGCTACACCTTC. Translation: CASSQDRGGYGYTF.

This sequence joins TRBV19 and TRBJ1-1; D is undetermined. Germline values: CDR1 LNHDA, CDR2 SQIVND (reference sequence). This CDR3 comprises 15 residues. Trimming shortened V by 1 base and J by 1 base, and 10 bases separated the two germline ends. CDR3 nucleotides: TGTGCCAGTAGTATAGGTGACTGGGAGAACACTGAAGCTTTCTTT. It encodes CASSIGDWENTEAFF.

This clonotype was counted ten times or more. The gene calls are TRBV12-3 or TRBV12-4 and TRBJ1-4; TRBD1 is a possible D gene (5 bases). With 5 bases removed from V and 6 bases from J, the gap between germline ends came to 7 bases. The length of the CDR3 is 12 residues. Here the CDR3 reads CASSVGDEKLFF. As DNA, the CDR3 is TGTGCCAGCAGTGTAGGGGATGAAAAACTGTTTTTT.

This clonotype was picked up a small number of times. V gene TRBV6-1 combines with J gene TRBJ2-1, with 9 bases identical to TRBD1. Per germline, CDR1 MNHNS and CDR2 SASEGT. V was clipped by 8 bases and J by 4 bases; unmatched bases: 6. CDR3 size: 14 residues. CDR3 protein: CASDQGQGYNEQFF. The DNA of the CDR3 is TGTGCCAGCGACCAGGGACAGGGATACAATGAGCAGTTCTTC.

The count of this clonotype is one. V usage is TRBV15 and J usage is TRBJ1-4, with D perhaps TRBD1 (6 bases). The CDR3 is 17 amino acids. V lost 5 bases and J 0 bases, leaving 16 bases between the germline ends. The germline gives CDR1 LNHNV, CDR2 YYDKDF (reference sequence). This CDR3 is CATSGGRDIATNEKLFF. As DNA, the CDR3 is TGTGCCACCAGCGGGGGACGGGACATTGCAACTAATGAAAAACTGTTTTTT.

This clonotype was observed once. The chain recombines TRBV19 with TRBJ1-5; 8 bases are a match to TRBD1. V was pared by 1 base and J by 5 bases, with 4 bases of the junction left unmatched. This CDR3 has 15 amino acids. In germline, CDR1 is LNHDA, CDR2 SQIVND (reference sequence). The CDR3 loop reads CASSIVGRGHQPQHF. Written as DNA, the CDR3 is TGTGCCAGTAGTATAGTCGGCAGGGGGCATCAGCCCCAGCATTTT.

Turning to this clonotype: A much larger clone sits a single nucleotide away, making a read error possible. The rearrangement joins TRBV9 to TRBJ2-2; D is uncertain. Germline CDR1 reads SGDLS; CDR2 reads YYNGEE. The CDR3 length is 12 residues. The V and J ends lost 5 bases and 6 bases respectively, with 8 bases between them. CDR3 loop: CASSDGPGELFF. The CDR3 DNA is TGTGCCAGCAGTGACGGCCCCGGGGAGCTGTTTTTT.

Ten or more counts support this clonotype. This chain uses TRBV5-1 with TRBJ2-5, with D unresolved. The CDR3 runs 13 residues. V dropped 1 base and J dropped 4 bases, with 8 bases sitting between them. The germline V gene has CDR1 SGHRS and CDR2 YFSETQ. In DNA, the CDR3 is TGCGCCAGCAGCTTGACAGTTCCAGAGACCCAGTACTTC. Protein product: CASSLTVPETQYF. The entire variable domain, with the rest obtained from reference TRBV5-1 and TRBJ2-5, is as follows: KAGVTQTPRYLIKTRGQQVTLSCSPISGHRSVSWYQQTPGQGLQFLFEYFSETQRNKGNFPGRFSGRQFSNSRSEMNVSTLELGDSALYLCASSLTVPETQYFGPGTRLLVL.

The chain combines TRBV2 with TRBJ2-7; 9 bases fit TRBD1. J gave up 7 bases and V 5 bases, and 12 bases lay outside the gene matches. The CDR3 has 15 amino acids. Germline V lookup: CDR1 SNHLY, CDR2 FYNNEI. The CDR3 DNA reads as TGTGCCAGCAGTCGGAGACAGGGGGGAATGGGTGAGCAGTACTTC. This translates into CASSRRQGGMGEQYF.

The chain has TRBV25-1 and TRBJ2-3, with TRBD2 matching over 9 bases. Germline lookup yields CDR1 MGHDK and CDR2 SYGVNS. J was trimmed by 2 bases and V by 6 bases; bases with no gene match: 9. This CDR3 region has 16 residues. The CDR3 here is CASRGRASGITDTQYF. The CDR3 nucleotides are TGTGCCAGCAGGGGTAGGGCTAGCGGGATCACAGATACGCAGTATTTT.

This clonotype appeared a few times. The V and J genes are TRBV10-3 and TRBJ2-7; no firm D call. This CDR3 contains 14 residues. The germline V and J ends were trimmed by 2 bases and 4 bases, with 12 bases remaining between them. Per the germline V gene, CDR1 is ENHRY and CDR2 is SYGVKD. The CDR3 nucleotides read TGTGCCATCAGTGAGGATCGGAACAAATACGAGCAGTACTTC. It translates to CAISEDRNKYEQYF.

The sample holds many counts of this clonotype. The rearrangement uses TRBV7-9 and TRBJ1-1, with D maybe TRBD1 (6 bases). The germline V gene encodes CDR1 SEHNR and CDR2 FQNEAQ (reference sequence). The CDR3 runs 15 residues. Trimming removed 4 bases at V and 0 bases at J, with 12 bases between. This CDR3 reads CASSWGAQVNTEAFF. The CDR3 region has the DNA TGTGCCAGCAGCTGGGGGGCGCAGGTGAACACTGAAGCTTTCTTT.

This clonotype was counted a few times. Given a much more abundant clone one base away, this may be a read error. The V gene is TRBV7-9, the J gene TRBJ1-4; a weak D match, TRBD1 (6 bases). Germline V lookup: CDR1 SEHNR, CDR2 FQNEAQ (reference sequence). The CDR3 is 14 residues long. Between the trimmed V and J ends, which lost 9 bases and 6 bases, there was a span of 17 bases. The CDR3 sequence: CASGGAVTDEKLFF. The DNA for the CDR3 is TGTGCCAGTGGGGGGGCCGTGACTGATGAAAAACTGTTTTTT.